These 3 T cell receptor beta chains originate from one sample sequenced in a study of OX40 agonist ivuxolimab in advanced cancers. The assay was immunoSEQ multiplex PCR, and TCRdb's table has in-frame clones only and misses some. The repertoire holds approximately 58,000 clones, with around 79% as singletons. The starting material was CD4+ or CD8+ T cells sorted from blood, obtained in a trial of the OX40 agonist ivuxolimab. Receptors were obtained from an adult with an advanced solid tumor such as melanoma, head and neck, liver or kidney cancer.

The CDR3 region is CASSLGGAGGYTF. CDR3 DNA sequence: TGTGCCAGCAGCTTAGGGGGGGCTGGTGGCTACACCTTC. This chain links TRBV7-2 with TRBJ1-2; the D gene is possibly TRBD1 (6 bases). The germline CDR1 and CDR2 sequences are SGHTA and FQGNSA. V dropped 1 base and J dropped 7 bases, with 10 bases sitting between them. This CDR3 has 13 residues.

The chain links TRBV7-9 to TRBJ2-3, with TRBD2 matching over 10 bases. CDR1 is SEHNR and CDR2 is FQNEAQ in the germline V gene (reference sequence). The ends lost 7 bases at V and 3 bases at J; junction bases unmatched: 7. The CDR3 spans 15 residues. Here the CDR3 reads CASTWSGGATDTQYF. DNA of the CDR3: TGTGCCAGCACCTGGAGCGGGGGGGCAACAGATACGCAGTATTTT.

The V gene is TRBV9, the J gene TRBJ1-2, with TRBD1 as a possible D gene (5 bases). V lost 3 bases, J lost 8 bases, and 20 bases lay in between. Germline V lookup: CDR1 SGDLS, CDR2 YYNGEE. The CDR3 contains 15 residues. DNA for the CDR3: TGTGCCAGCAGCGCCCAACTAGGAGGGGAAGGGGGCTACACCTTC. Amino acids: CASSAQLGGEGGYTF.